The 32 T cell receptor beta chains below come from one sample, sequenced in a study of CD8 T cells in ankylosing spondylitis. TCRdb itself ran the 5' RACE reads through MiXCR, one entry per CDR3 protein. The table includes about 220,000 distinct CDR3 sequences, under 30% detected once. Specimen: blood, either unsorted or a sorted T cell fraction (not recorded which). Receptors were obtained from a male donor with ankylosing spondylitis or in good health (not recorded which).

This clonotype was counted many times. The chain employs TRBV7-8 and TRBJ2-5; no clear D gene. Trimming left V 1 base short and J 0 bases short, with 12 bases between. The V gene's germline CDR1 is SGHVS and CDR2 FQNEAQ. CDR3 length: 16 residues. The CDR3 here is CASSLGQTLYQETQYF. DNA for the CDR3: TGTGCCAGCAGCTTAGGTCAAACCTTGTACCAAGAGACCCAGTACTTC.

About this clonotype: This may be a read error: a much more frequent sequence differs by one nucleotide. The gene calls are TRBV10-3 and TRBJ2-7, with 9 bases matching TRBD1. Unmatched junction bases numbered 3, after V lost 9 bases and J lost 6 bases. This CDR3 has 11 residues. The V gene's germline CDR1 is ENHRY and CDR2 SYGVKD. The CDR3 here is CAIQGACEQYF. The DNA for the CDR3 is TGTGCCATACAGGGGGCTTGCGAGCAGTACTTC.

This clonotype was recorded many times. The genes are TRBV14 and TRBJ2-1; 7 nucleotides line up with TRBD2. The CDR3 is made up of 15 amino acids. The junction had 8 bases not matched to a gene; V was cut back by 3 bases and J by 6 bases. Germline V gene lookup returns CDR1 SGHDN and CDR2 FVKESK. The CDR3 bases are TGTGCCAGCAGCCACGGACTAGTTTCGGGCAATGAGCAGTTCTTC. It is translated as CASSHGLVSGNEQFF.

This clonotype was picked up many times. As DNA, the CDR3 is TGTGCCAGCAGTTTCTGGCATGGGCATCAGCCCCAGCATTTT. Translated: CASSFWHGHQPQHF. The chain carries TRBV27 and TRBJ1-5; D unclear. The CDR3 is 14 amino acids. From germline, CDR1 is MNHEY and CDR2 SMNVEV (reference sequence). V lost 3 bases, J lost 5 bases, and 11 bases lay in between.

The chain recombines TRBV20-1 with TRBJ2-1; D is undetermined. Germline V gene lookup returns CDR1 DFQATT and CDR2 SNEGSKA (reference sequence). V was clipped by 5 bases and J by 0 bases, with 17 bases between them. The CDR3 is made up of 16 amino acids. CDR3: CSAQTPGRSSYNEQFF. The CDR3 DNA reads TGCAGTGCTCAAACACCTGGACGGAGCTCCTACAATGAGCAGTTCTTC.

On this clonotype itself: Being one base from a much bigger clone, this may be a read error. This rearrangement joins TRBV12-5 to TRBJ2-7; possibly TRBD1 for D (5 bases). The V gene's germline CDR1 is LGHNT and CDR2 FRNRAP. The ends were cut back, 5 bases at V and 6 bases at J, with 20 bases in the middle. The length of the CDR3 is 15 residues. The CDR3 coding sequence is TGTGCTAGTGGTCGCTCAGGGAAACCTTCAAGCGAGCAGTACTTC. It yields the protein CASGRSGKPSSEQYF.

The V gene is TRBV7-2, the J gene TRBJ2-7, with D maybe TRBD2 (6 bases). With 3 bases removed from V and 3 bases from J, the gap between germline ends came to 18 bases. There are 16 residues in the CDR3. Germline V gene sequence: CDR1 SGHTA, CDR2 FQGNSA. The CDR3 bases are TGTGCCAGCAGCTTCACGCTACAGGCGGGGCGCTACGAGCAGTACTTC. Translation: CASSFTLQAGRYEQYF.

This clonotype was observed a handful of times. This chain connects TRBV4-1 to TRBJ2-1; 13 nucleotides align to TRBD2. The J segment lost 7 bases and the V segment lost 1 base, leaving 4 bases of the junction unmatched. Germline V gene data show CDR1 as MGHRA and CDR2 as YSYEKL. CDR3 size: 16 residues. CDR3: CASSQGRGLAGNEQFF. DNA for the CDR3: TGCGCCAGCAGCCAAGGACGGGGACTAGCGGGAAATGAGCAGTTCTTC.

This clonotype was recorded at least ten times. This chain links TRBV29-1 with TRBJ2-3, with TRBD2 as a possible D gene (5 bases). The CDR3 consists of 13 residues. V was shortened by 3 bases and J by 4 bases, with 11 bases between the two germline ends. CDR1 and CDR2 from the germline V gene are SQVTM and ANQGSEA. This CDR3 is CSVERARADTQYF. DNA for the CDR3: TGCAGCGTTGAGAGGGCCCGGGCAGATACGCAGTATTTT.

The chain joins TRBV29-1 to TRBJ2-3; TRBD1 matches at 9 bases. The CDR3 contains 12 residues. The junction had 10 bases not matched to a gene; V was cut back by 5 bases and J by 13 bases. Germline V gene data show CDR1 as SQVTM and CDR2 as ANQGSEA. The CDR3 is CSVSPQDRGEYF. CDR3 nucleotides: TGCAGCGTTTCTCCCCAGGACAGGGGCGAGTATTTT.

The rearrangement links TRBV20-1 to TRBJ2-3, with D uncertain. This CDR3 is built from 14 residues. Trimming removed 1 base at V and 3 bases at J, with 11 bases between. Germline CDR1 and CDR2: DFQATT and SNEGSKA (reference sequence). The CDR3, as DNA: TGCAGTGCTAGAGGCGTTGATACGACAGATACGCAGTATTTT. Its protein is CSARGVDTTDTQYF.

At least ten counts were recorded for this clonotype. The gene calls are TRBV29-1 and TRBJ1-5; D is undetermined. The germline CDR1 and CDR2 sequences are SQVTM and ANQGSEA. The V gene lost 6 bases and the J gene lost 0 bases, with 9 bases spanning the gap. CDR3 length: 13 residues. CDR3 in amino acids: CSVSVNSNQPQHF. Here the CDR3 DNA reads TGCAGCGTGTCAGTTAATAGCAATCAGCCCCAGCATTTT.

This chain connects TRBV29-1 to TRBJ2-3; TRBD2 matches at 14 bases. Germline CDR1 is SQVTM and CDR2 is ANQGSEA. Trimming removed 6 bases from V and 3 bases from J; junction bases left unmatched: 5. This CDR3 spans 15 amino acids. CDR3 sequence: CSVARTSGRTDTQYF. The CDR3 bases are TGCAGCGTCGCCCGGACTAGCGGGAGGACAGATACGCAGTATTTT.

The sample holds many counts of this clonotype. The gene calls are TRBV10-3 and TRBJ2-3; 8 bases fit TRBD2. The germline CDR1 and CDR2 sequences are ENHRY and SYGVKD. The CDR3 length is 14 residues. V lost 7 bases and J lost 1; bases outside the gene matches: 4. The CDR3 nucleotides are TGTGCCATCACCTGGACTAGCCGCACAGATACGCAGTATTTT. It encodes CAITWTSRTDTQYF.

This clonotype was seen ten or more times. This sequence joins TRBV4-1 and TRBJ1-5; D may be TRBD1 (5 bases). This CDR3 is 16 amino acids long. Germline V CDR1 and CDR2: MGHRA, YSYEKL. V was cut by 0 bases and J by 6 bases, with 15 bases left in between. The CDR3, as DNA: TGCGCCAGCAGCCAAGATGGAGGGCGGAGGGGTCAGCCCCAGCATTTT. The encoded protein is CASSQDGGRRGQPQHF.

Notes on this clonotype: Possible read error: a much larger clone is one base away. The CDR3 end shows no conserved phenylalanine or tryptophan, and so a read error is likely. This chain links TRBV15 with TRBJ2-1; TRBD2 agrees at 8 bases. Germline V gene data show CDR1 as LNHNV and CDR2 as YYDKDF (reference sequence). This CDR3 has 15 amino acids. Unmatched junction bases numbered 2, after V lost 0 bases and J lost 4 bases. The CDR3 nucleotides read TGTGCCACCAGCAGAGATAGCGGGAATTACAATGAGCAGTTCTTA. Protein: CATSRDSGNYNEQFL.

The rearrangement uses TRBV20-1 and TRBJ2-3; tentatively, D is TRBD1 (7 bases). V was clipped by 3 bases and J by 5 bases, with 18 bases between them. Germline V gene data show CDR1 as DFQATT and CDR2 as SNEGSKA (reference sequence). This CDR3 is 15 amino acids long. The CDR3 region has the DNA TGCAGTGCTAGGACTCAGGGGGGAAGACAAGATACGCAGTATTTT. Amino acids: CSARTQGGRQDTQYF.

This clonotype was counted between two and nine times. The CDR3 reads CASSEKDRAKQYF. CDR3 nucleotide sequence: TGTGCCAGCAGTGAGAAGGACAGGGCAAAGCAGTACTTC. The chain couples TRBV2 to TRBJ2-7, with 8 bases matching TRBD1. This CDR3 spans 13 amino acids. Germline-derived CDR1 and CDR2 are SNHLY and FYNNEI. The junction had 6 bases not matched to a gene; V was cut back by 3 bases and J by 8 bases.

This clonotype has just a few counts. DNA of the CDR3: TGCAGTGCTGCCCCCCGGGACAGGGTCCACGAGCAGTACTTC. Amino acids: CSAAPRDRVHEQYF. This chain uses TRBV20-1 with TRBJ2-7; TRBD1 aligns across 9 bases. The CDR3 is made up of 14 amino acids. Germline V lookup: CDR1 DFQATT, CDR2 SNEGSKA (reference sequence). V shed 5 bases, J shed 5 bases, and the junction held 10 bases outside the gene matches.

The genes are TRBV20-1 and TRBJ2-3; D is tentatively TRBD1 or TRBD2 (7 bases each). Trimming took off 5 bases at V and 3 bases at J, with 21 bases between the two ends. This CDR3 is built from 16 residues. Looked up from germline, CDR1 is DFQATT and CDR2 is SNEGSKA (reference sequence). The CDR3 coding sequence is TGCAGTGCTCCAGGGGGGGCGGGAGATCTTACAGATACGCAGTATTTT. This translates into CSAPGGAGDLTDTQYF.

The chain couples TRBV20-1 to TRBJ2-5; TRBD2 agrees at 10 bases. CDR3 length: 14 residues. Germline assignment: CDR1 DFQATT and CDR2 SNEGSKA (reference sequence). After removal of 1 base from V and 3 bases from J, the junction contained 2 bases not matched to a gene. DNA of the CDR3: TGCAGTGCTAGAGTAGCGGGAGGCAAAGAGACCCAGTACTTC. The encoded protein is CSARVAGGKETQYF.

The chain recombines TRBV20-1 with TRBJ1-3; 7 bases align to TRBD1. Unmatched junction bases numbered 5, after V lost 6 bases and J lost 0 bases. Germline V CDR1 and CDR2: DFQATT, SNEGSKA (reference sequence). The CDR3 has 14 amino acids. The CDR3 loop reads CSAKEGASGNTIYF. The CDR3 DNA is TGCAGTGCCAAGGAGGGGGCCTCTGGAAACACCATATATTTT.

This clonotype has more than one count but fewer than ten. The chain combines TRBV5-4 with TRBJ2-1; D is unclear. This CDR3 is 14 amino acids long. The germline V and J ends were trimmed by 0 bases and 8 bases, with 12 bases remaining between them. Germline V gives CDR1 SGHNT, CDR2 YYREEE (reference sequence). The CDR3 nucleotides read TGTGCCAGCAGCTTGGGTCTGTCGGTGGATGAGCAGTTCTTC. Amino acids: CASSLGLSVDEQFF.

The table lists this clonotype with many counts. The chain joins TRBV7-2 to TRBJ2-7; TRBD2 matches at 9 bases. Germline V gene lookup returns CDR1 SGHTA and CDR2 FQGNSA. This CDR3 is 15 amino acids long. With V trimmed by 1 base and J by 1 base, 2 bases remained unmatched. The CDR3 loop reads CASSLDLAGSYEQYF. The CDR3 DNA is TGTGCCAGCAGCTTAGATCTAGCGGGGTCCTACGAGCAGTACTTC.

The chain joins TRBV4-1 to TRBJ2-1; TRBD2 aligns across 9 bases. V trimming: 4 bases; J trimming: 3 bases; junction bases outside the gene matches: 7. Germline CDR1 MGHRA, CDR2 YSYEKL. The CDR3 sequence is 16 residues long. CDR3 residues: CASSRGGGIDYNEQFF. Written as DNA, the CDR3 is TGCGCCAGCAGCCGCGGGGGGGGGATCGACTACAATGAGCAGTTCTTC.

The CDR3 DNA reads TGCAGTGCTAGGTTACAGGGGACCTACGAGCAGTACTTC. It translates to CSARLQGTYEQYF. The chain recombines TRBV20-1 with TRBJ2-7, with 7 bases that match TRBD1. CDR3 length: 13 amino acids. With V trimmed by 3 bases and J by 2 bases, 4 bases remained unmatched. Per the germline V gene, CDR1 is DFQATT and CDR2 is SNEGSKA (reference sequence).

In regard to this clonotype: One junction end disagrees with the germline gene, perhaps due to a read error. This chain uses TRBV20-1 with TRBJ1-5; 9 nucleotides align to TRBD1. The germline V gene encodes CDR1 DFQATT and CDR2 SNEGSKA (reference sequence). This CDR3 spans 13 amino acids. CDR3 residues: CSARDRGNQPQHF. CDR3 bases: TGCAGTGCTCGAGACAGGGGGAATCAGCCCCAGCATTTT.

This clonotype was observed many times. The rearrangement joins TRBV20-1 to TRBJ2-1, with unresolved D. CDR1 and CDR2 from the germline V gene are DFQATT and SNEGSKA (reference sequence). CDR3 size: 15 residues. Trimming stripped 2 bases from V and 0 bases from J, with 11 bases between. CDR3 nucleotides: TGCAGTGCTAGACTCGAAAAGAGCTCCTACAATGAGCAGTTCTTC. It yields the protein CSARLEKSSYNEQFF.

The rearrangement joins TRBV29-1 to TRBJ2-1; TRBD2 matches 9 bases. The CDR3 is 15 amino acids. Germline V gene sequence: CDR1 SQVTM, CDR2 ANQGSEA. After removal of 3 bases from V and 7 bases from J, the junction contained 10 bases not matched to a gene. The CDR3 sequence: CSVDSAAGGSNEQFF. The CDR3, as DNA: TGCAGCGTTGATTCCGCAGCGGGAGGTTCAAATGAGCAGTTCTTC.

The rearrangement links TRBV20-1 to TRBJ2-1; 7 nucleotides match TRBD2. Germline values: CDR1 DFQATT, CDR2 SNEGSKA (reference sequence). There are 13 residues in the CDR3. V lost 4 bases to trimming and J lost 3 bases; unmatched junction nucleotides: 3. CDR3 protein: CSAKTSIYNEQFF. The DNA of the CDR3 is TGCAGTGCTAAGACTAGCATCTACAATGAGCAGTTCTTC.

This clonotype was seen repeatedly, ten times or more. The CDR3 reads CASSLGPGGTEAFF. The CDR3 DNA follows: TGTGCCAGCAGCCTAGGCCCTGGGGGAACTGAAGCTTTCTTT. This chain uses TRBV7-8 with TRBJ1-1, with a tentative D call TRBD1 (5 bases). CDR1 and CDR2 from the germline V gene are SGHVS and FQNEAQ. The length of the CDR3 is 14 residues. V lost 5 bases, J lost 5 bases, and 15 bases lay in between.

This clonotype was observed many times. The chain employs TRBV3-1 and TRBJ1-1, with unresolved D. V gave up 3 bases and J gave up 6 bases, with 11 bases separating them. Germline CDR1 LGHDT, CDR2 YNNKEL (reference sequence). This CDR3 contains 13 residues. The CDR3 region has the DNA TGTGCCAGCAGCCATCCTGGTTGGGCTGAAGCTTTCTTT. Its translation is CASSHPGWAEAFF.